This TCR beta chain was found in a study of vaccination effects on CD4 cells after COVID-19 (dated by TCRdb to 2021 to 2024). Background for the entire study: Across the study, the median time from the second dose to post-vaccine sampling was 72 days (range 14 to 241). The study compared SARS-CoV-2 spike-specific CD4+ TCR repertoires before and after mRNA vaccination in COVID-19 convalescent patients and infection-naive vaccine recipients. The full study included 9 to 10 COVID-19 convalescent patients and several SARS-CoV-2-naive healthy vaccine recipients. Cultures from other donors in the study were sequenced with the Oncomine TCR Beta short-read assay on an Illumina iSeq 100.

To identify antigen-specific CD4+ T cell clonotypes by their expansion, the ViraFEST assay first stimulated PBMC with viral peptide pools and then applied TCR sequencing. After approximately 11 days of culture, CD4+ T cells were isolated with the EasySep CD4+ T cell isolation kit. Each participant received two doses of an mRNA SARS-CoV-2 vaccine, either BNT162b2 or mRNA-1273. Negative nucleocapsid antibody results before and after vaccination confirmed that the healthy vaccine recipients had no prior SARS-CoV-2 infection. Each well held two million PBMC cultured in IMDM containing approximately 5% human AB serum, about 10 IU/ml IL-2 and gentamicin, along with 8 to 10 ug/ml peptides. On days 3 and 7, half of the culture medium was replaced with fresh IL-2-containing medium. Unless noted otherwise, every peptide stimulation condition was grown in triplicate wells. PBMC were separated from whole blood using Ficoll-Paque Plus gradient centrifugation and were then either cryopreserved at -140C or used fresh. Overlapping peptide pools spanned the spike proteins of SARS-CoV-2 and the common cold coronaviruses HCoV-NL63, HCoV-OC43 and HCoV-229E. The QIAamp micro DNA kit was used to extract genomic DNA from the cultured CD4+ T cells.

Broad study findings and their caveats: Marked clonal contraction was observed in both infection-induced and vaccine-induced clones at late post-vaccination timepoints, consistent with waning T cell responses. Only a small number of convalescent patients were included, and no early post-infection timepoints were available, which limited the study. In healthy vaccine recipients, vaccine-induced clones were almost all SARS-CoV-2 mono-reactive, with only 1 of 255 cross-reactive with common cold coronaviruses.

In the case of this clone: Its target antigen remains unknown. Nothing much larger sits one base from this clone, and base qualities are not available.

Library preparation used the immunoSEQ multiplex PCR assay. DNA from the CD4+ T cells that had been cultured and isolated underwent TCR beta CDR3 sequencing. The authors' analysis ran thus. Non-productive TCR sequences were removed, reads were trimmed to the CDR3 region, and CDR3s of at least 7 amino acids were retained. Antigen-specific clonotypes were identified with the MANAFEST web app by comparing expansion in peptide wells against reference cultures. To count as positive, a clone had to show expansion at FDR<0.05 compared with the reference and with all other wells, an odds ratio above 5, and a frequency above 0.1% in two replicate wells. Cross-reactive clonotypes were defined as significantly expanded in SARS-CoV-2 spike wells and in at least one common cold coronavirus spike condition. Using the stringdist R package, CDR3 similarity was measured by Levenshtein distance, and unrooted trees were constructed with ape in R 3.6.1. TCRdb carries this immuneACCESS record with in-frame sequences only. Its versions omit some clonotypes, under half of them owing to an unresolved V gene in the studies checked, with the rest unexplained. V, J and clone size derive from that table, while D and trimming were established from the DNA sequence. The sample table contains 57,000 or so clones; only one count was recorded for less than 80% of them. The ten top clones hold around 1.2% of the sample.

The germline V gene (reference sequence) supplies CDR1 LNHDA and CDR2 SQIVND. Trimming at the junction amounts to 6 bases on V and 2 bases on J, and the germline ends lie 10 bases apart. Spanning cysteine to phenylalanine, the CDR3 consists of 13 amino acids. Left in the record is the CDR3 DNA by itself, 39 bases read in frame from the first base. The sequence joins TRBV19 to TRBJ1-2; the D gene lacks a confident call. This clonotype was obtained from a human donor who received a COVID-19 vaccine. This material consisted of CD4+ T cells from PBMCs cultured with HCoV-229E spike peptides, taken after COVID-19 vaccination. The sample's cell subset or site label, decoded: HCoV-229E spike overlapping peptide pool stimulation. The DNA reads TGTGCCAGTAGGCCCGGGGTGAACTATGGCTACACCTTC. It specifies CASRPGVNYGYTF.